This T cell receptor (beta chain) derives from a study of T-cell memory formation after mild COVID-19. TCRdb independently ran MiXCR on the 5' RACE reads; one entry per CDR3 protein. The sample has almost 45,000 distinct CDR3 sequences, about 6.8% seen once. The CDR3 runs to 16 residues. The ends were cut back, 0 bases at V and 0 bases at J, with 10 bases in the middle. The germline V gene has CDR1 SGDLS and CDR2 YYNGEE. This clonotype has ten or more counts. The sample was PBMCs or a T cell subset sorted from them (not recorded which). The J gene is TRBJ2-1, the V gene TRBV9, with D unclear. The clonotype was recovered from an adult who had mild COVID-19 (a few samples of this study predate the infection). Cell type and time point are not known. The CDR3 loop reads CASSVGQRLSYNEQFF. The CDR3 DNA sequence: TGTGCCAGCAGCGTAGGGCAACGGCTCTCCTACAATGAGCAGTTCTTC.